This T cell receptor (beta chain) is drawn from a study of blood T cell repertoires in COVID-19. Produced via immunoSEQ multiplex PCR; TCRdb's table is partial and in-frame only. The data contain fewer than 500,000 clones, 80% to 90% of them singletons. In germline, CDR1 is MNHEY, CDR2 SMNVEV (reference sequence). Trimming cost V 2 bases and J 6 bases; bases outside gene matches: 5. The CDR3 contains 14 residues. Individuals aged 18 to 89 years were recruited from roughly 23 US areas. The TCR comes from a man under 40 who had recovered from COVID-19. Sequencing was done on a sample of PBMCs or T cells enriched from blood (not recorded which). The chain uses TRBV27 and TRBJ2-3; 7 bases agree with TRBD2. The DNA for the CDR3 is TGTGCCAGCAGTTTACGGCGGGGGAGTGATACGCAGTATTTT. Translating gives CASSLRRGSDTQYF.